The 31 T cell receptor beta chains reported below all come from one sample, sequenced in a study of OX40 agonist ivuxolimab in advanced cancers. Using immunoSEQ multiplex PCR, the repertoire was profiled, and TCRdb retains in-frame clones only, with some absent. The table has approximately 91,000 clones, roughly 89% seen once. Sequenced here: CD4+ or CD8+ T cells sorted from blood, sampled in a trial of the OX40 agonist ivuxolimab. All receptors come from an adult with an advanced solid tumor such as melanoma, head and neck, liver or kidney cancer.

The chain joins TRBV19 to TRBJ2-5; TRBD1 aligns across 9 bases. Germline V gene sequence: CDR1 LNHDA, CDR2 SQIVND (reference sequence). The J segment lost 3 bases and the V segment lost 5 bases, leaving 4 bases of the junction unmatched. The CDR3 spans 14 residues. The CDR3 nucleotides read TGTGCCAGTAGTTCAACAGGGGGCGAAGAGACCCAGTACTTC. This gives the protein CASSSTGGEETQYF.

This chain connects TRBV28 to TRBJ1-5; D is undetermined. Germline CDR1 is MDHEN and CDR2 is SYDVKM. The CDR3 covers 14 residues. V shed 5 bases and J shed 9 bases, with 17 bases lying between them. CDR3 sequence (DNA): TGTGCCAGCAGTCTCCCGGGCCGGCCAAGGCCCCAGCATTTT. Residues: CASSLPGRPRPQHF.

Only a few counts were recorded for this clone. This sequence joins TRBV12-5 and TRBJ1-4; TRBD1 agrees at 12 bases. The V segment lost 4 bases and the J segment 8 bases; nucleotides outside the gene matches: 5. Germline lookup yields CDR1 LGHNT and CDR2 FRNRAP. The CDR3 has 15 amino acids. The CDR3 coding sequence is TGTGCTAGTGGTTGGGACAGGGGGCTGGAGGAAAAACTGTTTTTT. It encodes CASGWDRGLEEKLFF.

J is TRBJ2-1 and V is TRBV6-6; no clear D gene. This CDR3 spans 15 amino acids. CDR1 and CDR2 (germline): MNHNY, SVGAGI (reference sequence). With 0 bases removed from V and 2 bases from J, the gap between germline ends came to 8 bases. The CDR3 DNA sequence: TGTGCCAGCAGTTACTCGGGTGGGGCCTACAATGAGCAGTTCTTC. Translated: CASSYSGGAYNEQFF.

The rearrangement links TRBV2 to TRBJ1-2; D is uncertain. V was shortened by 4 bases and J by 13 bases, with 19 bases between the two germline ends. In germline, CDR1 is SNHLY, CDR2 FYNNEI. This CDR3 contains 13 residues. The DNA of the CDR3 is TGTGCCAGCAGTGTATCTCGGGCGGAAAAGGGCACCTTC. Translating gives CASSVSRAEKGTF.

In this sample, this clone turned up once. This rearrangement joins TRBV5-6 to TRBJ1-2, with D unclear. The ends were cut back, 4 bases at V and 4 bases at J, with 11 bases in the middle. Germline-derived CDR1 and CDR2 are SGHDT and YYEEEE. There are 13 residues in the CDR3. The CDR3 DNA is TGTGCCAGCAGCGGCGACGGCCGCTATGGCTACACCTTC. Amino acids: CASSGDGRYGYTF.

V gene TRBV14 combines with J gene TRBJ1-3, with 9 bases aligning to TRBD1. Losses at the gene ends were 4 bases for V and 4 bases for J; bases not matched to a gene: 2. From germline, CDR1 is SGHDN and CDR2 FVKESK. This CDR3 comprises 14 residues. CDR3 DNA sequence: TGTGCCAGCAGCCCTGGGACAGGGGGAAACACCATATATTTT. Protein product: CASSPGTGGNTIYF.

The rearrangement links TRBV18 to TRBJ1-1; TRBD1 matches 7 bases. Trimming at V came to 5 bases and at J to 4 bases, leaving 7 bases not matched to a gene. Per the germline V gene, CDR1 is KGHSH and CDR2 is LQKENI. The length of the CDR3 is 14 residues. The CDR3 region has the DNA TGTGCCAGCTCATCGAAGCCAGGGGGCACTGAAGCTTTCTTT. This codes for CASSSKPGGTEAFF.

This clone showed up just a few times. J is TRBJ1-5 and V is TRBV5-1, with D possibly matching TRBD1 (6 bases). The length of the CDR3 is 14 residues. The V gene's germline CDR1 is SGHRS and CDR2 YFSETQ. Trimming shortened V by 4 bases and J by 8 bases, and 16 bases separated the two germline ends. The CDR3 region has the DNA TGCGCCAGCAGCGTAGGGGGGGGCAGGGAGCCCCAGCATTTT. It yields the protein CASSVGGGREPQHF.

This chain connects TRBV14 to TRBJ2-7; unclear D gene. V lost 7 bases, J lost 5 bases, and 6 bases lay in between. CDR1 and CDR2 from the germline V gene are SGHDN and FVKESK. CDR3 length: 10 residues. The CDR3 loop reads CASNTNEQYF. The CDR3 nucleotides are TGTGCCAGCAACACTAACGAGCAGTACTTC.

The V and J genes are TRBV6-6 and TRBJ2-7, with D possibly being TRBD2 (5 bases). The germline gives CDR1 MNHNY, CDR2 SVGAGI (reference sequence). Deletions cut 5 bases from V and 9 bases from J, with 20 bases between. This CDR3 has 14 residues. The CDR3 protein is CASSPYRDTPRQYF. The DNA for the CDR3 is TGTGCCAGCAGTCCTTACCGGGATACCCCACGGCAGTACTTC.

This chain connects TRBV7-2 to TRBJ2-7; TRBD2 might be the D (7 bases). Germline V lookup: CDR1 SGHTA, CDR2 FQGNSA. Trimming removed 8 bases at V and 0 bases at J, with 14 bases between. The CDR3 runs to 14 residues. In nucleotides, the CDR3 is TGTGCCAGCGGGAGGGGGGGAAGCTCCTACGAGCAGTACTTC. Its translation: CASGRGGSSYEQYF.

This chain joins TRBV5-1 and TRBJ1-1, with D perhaps TRBD1 (5 bases). Germline CDR1 reads SGHRS; CDR2 reads YFSETQ. The CDR3 spans 16 residues. Trimming shortened V by 0 bases and J by 1 base, and 13 bases separated the two germline ends. The CDR3 is CASSLAAGGRNTEAFF. The DNA for the CDR3 is TGCGCCAGCAGCTTGGCCGCGGGGGGACGGAACACTGAAGCTTTCTTT.

The J gene is TRBJ2-3, the V gene TRBV2, with unresolved D. The CDR3 loop spans 12 amino acids. Germline V lookup: CDR1 SNHLY, CDR2 FYNNEI. Trimming removed 8 bases from V and 1 base from J, with 7 bases in between. CDR3 nucleotide sequence: TGTGCCAGCTTGGTCCGCACAGATACGCAGTATTTT. Its translation: CASLVRTDTQYF.

The table lists this clone with a few counts. V is TRBV7-9 and J is TRBJ2-7, with TRBD1 matching 9 bases. Germline V gene data show CDR1 as SEHNR and CDR2 as FQNEAQ (reference sequence). The CDR3 is 16 residues long. J lost 3 bases, V lost 5 bases, and 11 bases had no gene match. The CDR3 nucleotides read TGTGCCAGCAGCCCGCGACCGGGACAGGGCAGCTACGAGCAGTACTTC. Protein sequence: CASSPRPGQGSYEQYF.

The chain uses TRBV18 and TRBJ1-1; a possible D gene is TRBD1 (5 bases). From germline, CDR1 is KGHSH and CDR2 LQKENI. With 3 bases removed from V and 6 bases from J, the gap between germline ends came to 11 bases. The CDR3 length is 13 residues. The CDR3 bases are TGTGCCAGCTCACCGGGGGGTACCGCTGAAGCTTTCTTT. It encodes CASSPGGTAEAFF.

The rearrangement joins TRBV11-2 to TRBJ1-1, with TRBD1 matching 7 bases. The trim removed 4 bases at V and 5 bases at J, leaving 4 bases unmatched. The CDR3 extends over 13 amino acids. Germline CDR1 and CDR2: SGHAT and FQNNGV. The CDR3 nucleotides are TGTGCCAGCAGCTCCCAGGGGGGGACTGAAGCTTTCTTT. This gives the protein CASSSQGGTEAFF.

Only one count was recorded for this clone. The chain recombines TRBV20-1 with TRBJ2-5; D gene unclear. The V gene's germline CDR1 is DFQATT and CDR2 SNEGSKA (reference sequence). The CDR3 covers 10 residues. V lost 5 bases to trimming and J lost 4 bases, with 5 bases between them. CDR3 region: CSAAGETQYF. CDR3 coding DNA: TGCAGTGCTGCTGGAGAGACCCAGTACTTC.

This clone has only one observation. The chain combines TRBV18 with TRBJ2-7, with D maybe TRBD1 (5 bases). V gave up 6 bases and J gave up 3 bases, with 12 bases separating them. CDR1 is KGHSH and CDR2 is LQKENI in the germline V gene. The CDR3 extends over 13 amino acids. CDR3 sequence: CASSVSTVYEQYF. The CDR3 DNA reads as TGTGCCAGCTCCGTATCGACAGTCTACGAGCAGTACTTC.

V is TRBV6-5 and J is TRBJ1-6; D might be TRBD1 (6 bases). The CDR3 has 16 residues. Trimming shortened V by 4 bases and J by 10 bases, and 20 bases separated the two germline ends. Germline CDR1 reads MNHEY; CDR2 reads SVGAGI. For the CDR3, the DNA is TGTGCCAGCAGTTTAGGGGCGAAGGGGGGTGGATCACCCCTCCACTTT. Its translation: CASSLGAKGGGSPLHF.

The CDR3 DNA reads as TGTGCCAGCAGCCATGACGACAGGGCTGGCTACACCTTC. Amino acids: CASSHDDRAGYTF. V and J are TRBV7-9 and TRBJ1-2; 7 bases line up with TRBD1. The length of the CDR3 is 13 residues. The J segment lost 7 bases and the V segment lost 5 bases, leaving 7 bases of the junction unmatched. Germline CDR1 SEHNR, CDR2 FQNEAQ (reference sequence).

This clone was seen a single time. This chain uses TRBV11-2 with TRBJ2-3; D remains ambiguous. The V gene's germline CDR1 is SGHAT and CDR2 FQNNGV. Trimming pared 5 bases from V and 1 base from J, leaving 10 bases between. The CDR3 is 14 amino acids. The CDR3: CASSPTWGTDTQYF. CDR3 sequence (DNA): TGTGCCAGCAGCCCTACGTGGGGCACAGATACGCAGTATTTT.

This clone occurred a few times. V and J are TRBV6-5 and TRBJ1-6; no clear D. The germline V gene encodes CDR1 MNHEY and CDR2 SVGAGI. This CDR3 region has 13 residues. Trimming cost V 0 bases and J 10 bases, with 7 bases left between them. The DNA for the CDR3 is TGTGCCAGCAGTTACTCCCTGGGGTCACCCCTCCACTTT. Translation: CASSYSLGSPLHF.

This chain connects TRBV5-1 to TRBJ2-6; D unclear. The V gene lost 0 bases and the J gene lost 0 bases, with 1 base spanning the gap. The CDR3 sequence is 14 residues long. Germline V gene lookup returns CDR1 SGHRS and CDR2 YFSETQ. The CDR3 DNA sequence: TGCGCCAGCAGCTTGGACTCTGGGGCCAACGTCCTGACTTTC. Amino acids: CASSLDSGANVLTF.

This rearrangement joins TRBV28 to TRBJ1-2; 8 nucleotides agree with TRBD1. The CDR3 covers 14 residues. Trimming removed 11 bases from V and 3 bases from J; junction bases left unmatched: 11. Germline V lookup: CDR1 MDHEN, CDR2 SYDVKM. The CDR3 DNA follows: TGTGCCCACTCCGAGGAGACAGGGGACTATGGCTACACCTTC. Its translation: CAHSEETGDYGYTF.

The rearrangement uses TRBV5-4 and TRBJ2-2; D ambiguous. Germline CDR1 reads SGHNT; CDR2 reads YYREEE (reference sequence). The CDR3 is made up of 15 amino acids. V was cut by 7 bases and J by 0 bases, with 13 bases left in between. The CDR3 DNA follows: TGTGCCAGCGAGAAAGGCGGCACGAACACCGGGGAGCTGTTTTTT. This translates into CASEKGGTNTGELFF.

This rearrangement joins TRBV9 to TRBJ1-4, with 7 bases that match TRBD1. The V and J ends lost 2 bases and 5 bases, in that order; junction bases with no gene match: 6. The germline gives CDR1 SGDLS, CDR2 YYNGEE. This CDR3 is built from 15 residues. The CDR3 sequence is CASSVTTGTNEKLFF. The CDR3 nucleotides read TGTGCCAGCAGCGTGACGACAGGGACCAATGAAAAACTGTTTTTT.

The chain employs TRBV29-1 and TRBJ1-1; maybe TRBD1 (5 bases). Trimming stripped 2 bases from V and 6 bases from J, with 19 bases between. Germline-derived CDR1 and CDR2 are SQVTM and ANQGSEA. The CDR3 has 15 residues. The CDR3 nucleotides are TGCAGCGTTGAACTCCGGGACGGAAGTTTCGCTGAAGCTTTCTTT. This sequence encodes CSVELRDGSFAEAFF.

The chain couples TRBV4-2 to TRBJ2-3; maybe TRBD2 (6 bases). Germline CDR1 and CDR2: LGHNA and YNFKEQ. With 0 bases removed from V and 0 bases from J, the gap between germline ends came to 16 bases. There are 18 residues in the CDR3. CDR3 in DNA: TGTGCCAGCAGCCAAGATAAACTAGTGGGGGGAAGCACAGATACGCAGTATTTT. The encoded protein is CASSQDKLVGGSTDTQYF.

This clone was seen only once. This sequence joins TRBV7-9 and TRBJ1-1; D not resolved. The CDR3 has 14 amino acids. In germline, CDR1 is SEHNR, CDR2 FQNEAQ (reference sequence). With 3 bases removed from V and 3 bases from J, the gap between germline ends came to 11 bases. CDR3 residues: CASSFIGEDTEAFF. The CDR3 bases are TGTGCCAGCAGCTTTATCGGGGAGGACACTGAAGCTTTCTTT.

The genes are TRBV5-1 and TRBJ2-3; the D is unclear. The ends were cut back, 0 bases at V and 2 bases at J, with 10 bases in the middle. Germline V gene sequence: CDR1 SGHRS, CDR2 YFSETQ. CDR3 size: 15 residues. The CDR3 nucleotides read TGCGCCAGCAGCTTGGGAGTGGGGAACACAGATACGCAGTATTTT. Translating gives CASSLGVGNTDTQYF.